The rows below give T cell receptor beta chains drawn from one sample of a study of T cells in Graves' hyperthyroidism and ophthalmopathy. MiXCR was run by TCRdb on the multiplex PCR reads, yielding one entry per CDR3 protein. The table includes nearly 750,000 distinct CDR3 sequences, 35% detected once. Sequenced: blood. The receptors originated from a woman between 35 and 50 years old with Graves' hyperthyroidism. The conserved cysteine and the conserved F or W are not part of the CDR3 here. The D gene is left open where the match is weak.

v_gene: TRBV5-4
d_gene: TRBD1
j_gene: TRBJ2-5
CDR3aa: ASRFGTGNGVRETQY

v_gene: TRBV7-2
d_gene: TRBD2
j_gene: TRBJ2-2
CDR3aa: ASSLVGSGRTGELF

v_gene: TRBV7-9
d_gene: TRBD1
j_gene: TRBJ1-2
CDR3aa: ASSLGAGGRDGYT

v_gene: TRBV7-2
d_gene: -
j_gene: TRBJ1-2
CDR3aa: ASSLARRQLYGYT

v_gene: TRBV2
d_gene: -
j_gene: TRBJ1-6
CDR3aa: ASSPIGPPGDYNSPLH

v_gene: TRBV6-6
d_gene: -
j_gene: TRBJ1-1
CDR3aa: AGSSHMNTEAF

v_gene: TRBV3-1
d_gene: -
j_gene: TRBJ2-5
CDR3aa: ASSQRADRQETQY

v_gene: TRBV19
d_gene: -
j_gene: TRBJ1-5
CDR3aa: ASSIGLVQPQH

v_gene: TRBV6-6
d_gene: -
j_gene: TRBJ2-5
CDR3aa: ASKSPGYLKETQY

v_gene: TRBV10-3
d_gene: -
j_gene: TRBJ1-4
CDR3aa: AISEARANEKLF

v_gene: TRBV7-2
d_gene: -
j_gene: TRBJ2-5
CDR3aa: ASSLVETQY

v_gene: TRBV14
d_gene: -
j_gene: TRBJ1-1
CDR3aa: ASSQEVATEAF

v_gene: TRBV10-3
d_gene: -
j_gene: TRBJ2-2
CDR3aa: AISGKRELF

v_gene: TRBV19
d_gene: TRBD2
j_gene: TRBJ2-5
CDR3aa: ASKISGGKETQY

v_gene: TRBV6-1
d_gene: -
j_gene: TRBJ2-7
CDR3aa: ASRRRGEQY

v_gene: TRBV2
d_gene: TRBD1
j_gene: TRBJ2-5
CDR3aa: ASSGRQGGLETQY

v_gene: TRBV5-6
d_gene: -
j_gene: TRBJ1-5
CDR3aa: ASSFGQPQQ

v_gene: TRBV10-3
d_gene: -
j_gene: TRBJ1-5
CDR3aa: ATQLASNQPQH

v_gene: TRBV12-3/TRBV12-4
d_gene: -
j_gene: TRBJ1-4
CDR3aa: ASSKLATNEKLF

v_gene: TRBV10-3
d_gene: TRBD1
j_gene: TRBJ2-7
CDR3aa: ASRWGQGDEQY

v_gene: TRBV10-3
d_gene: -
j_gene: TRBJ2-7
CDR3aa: ASSVGTPLREEQY

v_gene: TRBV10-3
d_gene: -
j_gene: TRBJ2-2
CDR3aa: AISEQETGELF

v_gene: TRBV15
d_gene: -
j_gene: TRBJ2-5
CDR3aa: ATSRNVRDGMYQETQY